This T cell receptor beta chain appears in the sequencing data of a study of T-cell memory formation after mild COVID-19. In its sample, this clonotype was seen many times. The CDR3 has 11 amino acids. V was clipped by 3 bases and J by 9 bases, with 6 bases between them. MiXCR, applied by TCRdb to the 5' RACE reads, yields one record per CDR3 protein. The profile shows roughly 130,000 distinct CDR3 sequences, around 6.3% of them singletons. This receptor was identified in an adult woman who had mild COVID-19 (a few samples of this study predate the infection). Cell type and time point are not known. The chain uses TRBV12-3 or TRBV12-4 and TRBJ2-1; no definite D call. Sequencing was done on a sample of PBMCs or a T cell subset sorted from them (not recorded which). CDR3 bases: TGTGCCAGCAGTTTTTCGGGTGAGCAGTTCTTC. It codes for CASSFSGEQFF.